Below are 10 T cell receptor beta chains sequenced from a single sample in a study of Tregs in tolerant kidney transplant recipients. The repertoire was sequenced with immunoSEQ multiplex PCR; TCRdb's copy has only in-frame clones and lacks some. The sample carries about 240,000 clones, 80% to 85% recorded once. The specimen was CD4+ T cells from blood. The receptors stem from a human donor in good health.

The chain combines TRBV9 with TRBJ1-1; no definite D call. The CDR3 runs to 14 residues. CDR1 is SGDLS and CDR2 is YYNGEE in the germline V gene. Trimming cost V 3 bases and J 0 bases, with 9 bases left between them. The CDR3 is CASSAGGVNTEAFF. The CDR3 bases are TGTGCCAGCAGCGCTGGTGGGGTGAACACTGAAGCTTTCTTT. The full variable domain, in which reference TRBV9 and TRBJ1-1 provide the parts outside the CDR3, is DSGVTQTPKHLITATGQRVTLRCSPRSGDLSVYWYQQSLDQGLQFLIQYYNGEERAKGNILERFSAQQFPDLHSELNLSSLELGDSALYFCASSAGGVNTEAFFGQGTRLTVV.

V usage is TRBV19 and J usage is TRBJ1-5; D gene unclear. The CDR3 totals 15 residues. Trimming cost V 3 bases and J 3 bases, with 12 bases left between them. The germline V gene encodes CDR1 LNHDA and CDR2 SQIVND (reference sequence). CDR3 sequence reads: CASSIMASYNQPQHF. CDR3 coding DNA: TGTGCCAGTAGTATTATGGCCAGCTACAATCAGCCCCAGCATTTT.

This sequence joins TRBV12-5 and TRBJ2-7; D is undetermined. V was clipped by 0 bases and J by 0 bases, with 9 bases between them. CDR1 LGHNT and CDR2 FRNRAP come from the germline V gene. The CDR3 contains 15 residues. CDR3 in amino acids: CASGLVLGISYEQYF. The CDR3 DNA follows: TGTGCTAGTGGTTTGGTATTGGGGATCTCCTACGAGCAGTACTTC.

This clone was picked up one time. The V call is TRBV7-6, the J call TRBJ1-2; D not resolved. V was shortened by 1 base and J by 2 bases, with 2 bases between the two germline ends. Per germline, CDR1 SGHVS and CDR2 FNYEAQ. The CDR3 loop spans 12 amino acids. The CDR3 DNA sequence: TGTGCCAGCAGCTTAGTAAACTATGGCTACACCTTC. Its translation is CASSLVNYGYTF.

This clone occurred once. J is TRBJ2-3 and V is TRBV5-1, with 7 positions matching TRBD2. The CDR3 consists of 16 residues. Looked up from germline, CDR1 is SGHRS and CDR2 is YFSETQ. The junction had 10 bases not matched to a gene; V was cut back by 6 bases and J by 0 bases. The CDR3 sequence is CASTVWSGVSTDTQYF. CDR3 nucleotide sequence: TGCGCCAGCACCGTCTGGAGCGGGGTTAGCACAGATACGCAGTATTTT. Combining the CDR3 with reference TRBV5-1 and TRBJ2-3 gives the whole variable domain KAGVTQTPRYLIKTRGQQVTLSCSPISGHRSVSWYQQTPGQGLQFLFEYFSETQRNKGNFPGRFSGRQFSNSRSEMNVSTLELGDSALYLCASTVWSGVSTDTQYFGPGTRLTVL.

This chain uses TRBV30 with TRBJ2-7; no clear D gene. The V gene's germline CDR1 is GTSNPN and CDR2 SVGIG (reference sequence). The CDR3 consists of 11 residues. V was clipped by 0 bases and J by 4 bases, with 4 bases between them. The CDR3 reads CAWSVLYEQYF. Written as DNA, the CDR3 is TGTGCCTGGAGTGTATTATACGAGCAGTACTTC.

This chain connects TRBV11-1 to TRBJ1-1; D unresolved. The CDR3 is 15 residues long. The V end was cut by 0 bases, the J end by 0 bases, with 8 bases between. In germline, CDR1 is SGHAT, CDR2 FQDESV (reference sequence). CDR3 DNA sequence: TGTGCCAGCAGCTTAGCTCGGGGTTTGAACACTGAAGCTTTCTTT. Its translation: CASSLARGLNTEAFF.

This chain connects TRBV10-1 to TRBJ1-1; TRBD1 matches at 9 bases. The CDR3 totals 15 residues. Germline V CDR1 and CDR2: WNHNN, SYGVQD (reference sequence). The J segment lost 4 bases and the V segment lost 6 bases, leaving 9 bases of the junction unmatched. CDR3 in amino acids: CASSATGQGTTEAFF. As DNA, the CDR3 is TGCGCCAGCAGCGCTACGGGACAGGGAACCACTGAAGCTTTCTTT.

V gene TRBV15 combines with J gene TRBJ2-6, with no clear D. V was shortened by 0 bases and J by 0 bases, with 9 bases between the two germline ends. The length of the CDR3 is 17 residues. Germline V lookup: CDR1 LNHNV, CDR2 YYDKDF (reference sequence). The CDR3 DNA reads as TGTGCCACCAGCAGAGATCTCCCTAGCTCTGGGGCCAACGTCCTGACTTTC. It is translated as CATSRDLPSSGANVLTF.

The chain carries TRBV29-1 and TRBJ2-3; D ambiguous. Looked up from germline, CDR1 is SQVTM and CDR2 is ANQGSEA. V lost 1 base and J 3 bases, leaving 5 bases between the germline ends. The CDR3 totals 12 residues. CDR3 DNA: TGCAGCGTTGAAGGGGGTACAGATACGCAGTATTTT. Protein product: CSVEGGTDTQYF.